Below are 27 T cell receptor beta chains sequenced from a single sample in a study of cytomegalovirus exposure and HLA in healthy donors. Vbeta (60) and Jbeta (13) primers were used in the PCR. Repertoires were generated with immunoSEQ multiplex PCR, while TCRdb's copy carries only in-frame clones and drops some. In the table there are some 60,000 clones, about 81% of which are singletons. Specimen: PBMCs. These receptors originate from a woman aged 25 to 39 in good health and CMV-seronegative.

The chain combines TRBV19 with TRBJ2-3, with D perhaps matching TRBD2 (5 bases). V lost 5 bases and J 2 bases, leaving 8 bases between the germline ends. The CDR3 is 13 residues long. Germline V lookup: CDR1 LNHDA, CDR2 SQIVND (reference sequence). CDR3 loop: CASSSLATDTQYF. CDR3 DNA sequence: TGTGCCAGTAGTTCGCTAGCCACAGATACGCAGTATTTT.

This clone was observed once. The chain uses TRBV29-1 and TRBJ1-5; TRBD1 is a possible D gene (5 bases). The V gene lost 4 bases and the J gene lost 4 bases, with 17 bases spanning the gap. This CDR3 comprises 15 residues. Germline CDR1 reads SQVTM; CDR2 reads ANQGSEA. CDR3 region: CSVAEAAGSNQPQHF. CDR3 DNA: TGCAGCGTTGCCGAGGCGGCAGGGTCAAATCAGCCCCAGCATTTT.

This clone was observed a few times. The chain recombines TRBV28 with TRBJ1-2, with TRBD1 matching 9 bases. The CDR3 extends over 14 amino acids. Germline V gene data show CDR1 as MDHEN and CDR2 as SYDVKM. J gave up 10 bases and V 3 bases, and 9 bases lay outside the gene matches. The CDR3 coding sequence is TGTGCCAGCAGTTTCCCGCGGGACAGGGAAGACTACACCTTC. Amino acid sequence: CASSFPRDREDYTF.

The chain has TRBV6-1 and TRBJ1-5, with 7 bases aligning to TRBD1. The trim removed 6 bases at V and 2 bases at J, leaving 4 bases unmatched. Germline V gene data show CDR1 as MNHNS and CDR2 as SASEGT. The CDR3 spans 14 residues. DNA of the CDR3: TGTGCCAGCAGACCTGACAGGGGCAATCAGCCCCAGCATTTT. This translates into CASRPDRGNQPQHF.

The rearrangement links TRBV18 to TRBJ2-7; D not resolved. CDR1 is KGHSH and CDR2 is LQKENI in the germline V gene. The CDR3 is 13 amino acids. The V gene lost 3 bases and the J gene lost 4 bases, with 10 bases spanning the gap. DNA of the CDR3: TGTGCCAGCTCACCGTTGGTAGATTACGAGCAGTACTTC. Translated, it gives CASSPLVDYEQYF.

The chain recombines TRBV7-8 with TRBJ2-7, with TRBD2 as a possible D gene (5 bases). This CDR3 is 14 amino acids long. Germline loops: CDR1 SGHVS, CDR2 FQNEAQ. Trimming stripped 3 bases from V and 6 bases from J, with 15 bases between. The CDR3 region has the DNA TGTGCCAGCAGCTTTAGACCGACGGGAAGCGAGCAGTACGTC. Its protein is CASSFRPTGSEQYV.

In its sample, this clone was seen a few times. The V call is TRBV6-1, the J call TRBJ2-3; D might be TRBD2 (5 bases). The CDR3 runs 15 residues. Germline CDR1 and CDR2: MNHNS and SASEGT. V lost 3 bases and J 0 bases, leaving 10 bases between the germline ends. The CDR3 nucleotides are TGTGCCAGCAGTGATAGCCTAGCTAGCACAGATACGCAGTATTTT. Protein: CASSDSLASTDTQYF.

The V gene is TRBV6-1, the J gene TRBJ1-2, with TRBD1 identical over 7 bases. The CDR3 has 14 amino acids. Germline CDR1 reads MNHNS; CDR2 reads SASEGT. Unmatched junction bases numbered 3, after V lost 2 bases and J lost 3 bases. The CDR3 sequence: CASSESGQYYGYTF. The CDR3 region has the DNA TGTGCCAGCAGTGAATCGGGACAGTACTATGGCTACACCTTC.

The chain recombines TRBV7-2 with TRBJ2-2; unclear D gene. The germline CDR1 and CDR2 sequences are SGHTA and FQGNSA. CDR3 size: 15 residues. V was pared by 0 bases and J by 1 base, with 6 bases between. Here the CDR3 reads CASSLAVRNTGELFF. DNA of the CDR3: TGTGCCAGCAGCTTAGCCGTCCGGAACACCGGGGAGCTGTTTTTT.

Here the CDR3 DNA reads TGTGCCAGCAGACCCCGGACTAGCGGGAGGGGAGCCCGCACAGATACGCAGTATTTT. As protein: CASRPRTSGRGARTDTQYF. The chain has TRBV27 and TRBJ2-3, with 15 bases fitting TRBD2. J gave up 1 base and V 6 bases, and 11 bases lay outside the gene matches. The CDR3 spans 19 residues. Germline CDR1 MNHEY, CDR2 SMNVEV (reference sequence).

The rearrangement joins TRBV6-1 to TRBJ2-7, with a possible D match to TRBD1 (6 bases). Per the germline V gene, CDR1 is MNHNS and CDR2 is SASEGT. This CDR3 spans 17 amino acids. The V end was cut by 4 bases, the J end by 0 bases, with 19 bases between. This CDR3 reads CASSARKGDTSSYEQYF. DNA of the CDR3: TGTGCCAGCAGTGCTAGGAAGGGGGACACCAGCTCCTACGAGCAGTACTTC.

In this sample, this clone turned up a few times. The chain uses TRBV30 and TRBJ1-2; 7 bases fit TRBD1. Germline V lookup: CDR1 GTSNPN, CDR2 SVGIG (reference sequence). V lost 3 bases and J lost 8; bases outside the gene matches: 6. The CDR3 loop spans 12 amino acids. CDR3 sequence: CAWSGTEGGYTF. Here the CDR3 DNA reads TGTGCCTGGAGCGGGACAGAAGGCGGCTACACCTTC.

The V gene is TRBV27, the J gene TRBJ2-1; 10 nucleotides match TRBD2. The CDR3 loop spans 16 amino acids. From germline, CDR1 is MNHEY and CDR2 SMNVEV (reference sequence). After removal of 9 bases from V and 9 bases from J, the junction contained 17 bases not matched to a gene. The CDR3 nucleotides read TGTGCCAGTCAATTTAGCGGGAGGAGCCCGCTTGGTGAGCAGTTCTTC. Translated, it gives CASQFSGRSPLGEQFF.

The chain employs TRBV5-1 and TRBJ1-6, with D possibly TRBD1 on 6 matching bases. Looked up from germline, CDR1 is SGHRS and CDR2 is YFSETQ. V gave up 0 bases and J gave up 3 bases, with 7 bases separating them. This CDR3 has 15 residues. CDR3 coding DNA: TGCGCCAGCAGCTTGGCGACAGGCTATAATTCACCCCTCCACTTT. This translates into CASSLATGYNSPLHF.

This clone was counted ten times or more. V usage is TRBV19 and J usage is TRBJ2-1, with 11 bases that match TRBD2. Losses at the gene ends were 10 bases for V and 2 bases for J; bases not matched to a gene: 16. From germline, CDR1 is LNHDA and CDR2 SQIVND (reference sequence). The CDR3 has 18 residues. The CDR3 sequence is CATRGGSGRALPYNEQFF. CDR3 DNA sequence: TGTGCCACCCGGGGGGGTAGCGGGAGGGCACTACCCTACAATGAGCAGTTCTTC.

There are a few counts of this clone. The chain has TRBV19 and TRBJ2-1; D is perhaps TRBD2 (6 bases). This CDR3 contains 13 residues. Germline V CDR1 and CDR2: LNHDA, SQIVND (reference sequence). Trimming removed 7 bases from V and 6 bases from J, with 13 bases in between. The CDR3 DNA sequence: TGTGCCAGTATCGGATTGGGGGGCAATGAGCAGTTCTTC. It encodes CASIGLGGNEQFF.

With regard to this clone: One end of the junction does not line up with germline, which may come from a read error. The chain carries TRBV5-1 and TRBJ2-3, with 12 bases lining up with TRBD1. Germline loops: CDR1 SGHRS, CDR2 YFSETQ. The CDR3 runs to 16 residues. CDR3 in DNA: TGCGTCAGCAGCTTTGGCCGGGACAGGGGGCTGGATACGCAGTATTTT. It specifies CVSSFGRDRGLDTQYF. The whole variable domain, filled in from reference TRBV5-1 and TRBJ2-3, reads KAGVTQTPRYLIKTRGQQVTLSCSPISGHRSVSWYQQTPGQGLQFLFEYFSETQRNKGNFPGRFSGRQFSNSRSEMNVSTLELGDSALYLCVSSFGRDRGLDTQYFGPGTRLTVL.

J is TRBJ1-2 and V is TRBV6-6; 8 bases map to TRBD1. The CDR3 runs 15 residues. CDR1 is MNHNY and CDR2 is SVGAGI in the germline V gene (reference sequence). The V gene end was trimmed by 8 bases and the J gene end by 5 bases; junction bases not matched to a gene: 13. The CDR3 is CASHRGQGARYGYTF. The CDR3 DNA reads as TGTGCCAGCCACCGCGGGCAGGGGGCGCGATATGGCTACACCTTC.

The J gene is TRBJ2-5, the V gene TRBV6-4; 11 positions match TRBD2. This CDR3 spans 16 amino acids. The germline V gene has CDR1 MRHNA and CDR2 SNTAGT. With V trimmed by 0 bases and J by 6 bases, 6 bases remained unmatched. The CDR3 sequence is CASSDSPTSGRKTQYF. The CDR3 nucleotides are TGTGCCAGCAGTGACTCGCCAACTAGCGGGAGAAAGACCCAGTACTTC.

The V call is TRBV7-2, the J call TRBJ2-5; 7 bases are a match to TRBD2. CDR1 is SGHTA and CDR2 is FQGNSA in the germline V gene. This CDR3 has 14 amino acids. V trimming: 4 bases; J trimming: 4 bases; junction bases outside the gene matches: 6. The CDR3 region has the DNA TGTGCCAGCAGCTACGTCGGGGAGGGAGAGACCCAGTACTTC. It is translated as CASSYVGEGETQYF. The full variable domain, its missing parts supplied by reference TRBV7-2 and TRBJ2-5, is GAGVSQSPSNKVTEKGKDVELRCDPISGHTALYWYRQSLGQGLEFLIYFQGNSAPDKSGLPSDRFSAERTGGSVSTLTIQRTQQEDSAVYLCASSYVGEGETQYFGPGTRLLVL.

CDR3 DNA sequence: TGTGCCTGGAGCGACGCCCAGGGGGCTGGGTATGGCTACACCTTC. It encodes CAWSDAQGAGYGYTF. The rearrangement links TRBV30 to TRBJ1-2; TRBD1 matches at 8 bases. This CDR3 is 15 amino acids long. V was pared by 3 bases and J by 5 bases, with 11 bases of the junction left unmatched. From germline, CDR1 is GTSNPN and CDR2 SVGIG (reference sequence). The full variable domain, its missing parts supplied by reference TRBV30 and TRBJ1-2, is SQTIHQWPATLVQPVGSPLSLECTVEGTSNPNLYWYRQAAGRGLQLLFYSVGIGQISSEVPQNLSASRPQDRQFILSSKKLLLSDSGFYLCAWSDAQGAGYGYTFGSGTRLTVV.

V gene TRBV4-1 combines with J gene TRBJ1-1, with 9 bases matching TRBD1. Trimming removed 4 bases from V and 1 base from J; junction bases left unmatched: 4. Germline values: CDR1 MGHRA, CDR2 YSYEKL. This CDR3 has 15 amino acids. CDR3 sequence (DNA): TGCGCCAGCAGCCGGGGACAGGGCGAGAACACTGAAGCTTTCTTT. This sequence encodes CASSRGQGENTEAFF.

The chain joins TRBV5-1 to TRBJ2-7; 9 bases are a match to TRBD2. This CDR3 is built from 15 residues. After removal of 9 bases from V and 4 bases from J, the junction contained 14 bases not matched to a gene. Germline CDR1 and CDR2: SGHRS and YFSETQ. CDR3 DNA: TGCGCCACCACGGGGCGGGAGGGTAGTTCTTACGAGCAGTACGTC. It yields the protein CATTGREGSSYEQYV.

The chain is built from TRBV2 and TRBJ2-3; 10 positions match TRBD2. V shed 6 bases, J shed 3 bases, and the junction held 12 bases outside the gene matches. CDR1 and CDR2 from the germline V gene are SNHLY and FYNNEI. The CDR3 sequence is 17 residues long. CDR3 in amino acids: CASRLPRLAGETDTQYF. The CDR3 region has the DNA TGTGCCAGCAGACTACCTAGGCTAGCGGGAGAAACAGATACGCAGTATTTT. The variable domain in full, completed from reference TRBV2 and TRBJ2-3, reads EPEVTQTPSHQVTQMGQEVILRCVPISNHLYFYWYRQILGQKVEFLVSFYNNEISEKSEIFDDQFSVERPDGSNFTLKIRSTKLEDSAMYFCASRLPRLAGETDTQYFGPGTRLTVL.

The chain uses TRBV25-1 and TRBJ1-5; 9 bases are shared with TRBD1. Trimming took 6 bases from V and 4 from J; bases not matched to a gene: 4. The germline CDR1 and CDR2 sequences are MGHDK and SYGVNS. The CDR3 sequence is 14 residues long. Here the CDR3 DNA reads TGTGCCAGCAGCACGACAGGGGGAAATCAGCCCCAGCATTTT. Translated, it gives CASSTTGGNQPQHF.

The chain couples TRBV30 to TRBJ1-2; D uncertain. The ends were cut back, 6 bases at V and 4 bases at J, with 12 bases in the middle. Germline V gene data show CDR1 as GTSNPN and CDR2 as SVGIG (reference sequence). The CDR3 consists of 12 residues. CDR3 amino acids: CACQVEGYGYTF. CDR3 in DNA: TGTGCCTGTCAAGTCGAGGGCTATGGCTACACCTTC.

J is TRBJ1-4 and V is TRBV6-6; 8 nucleotides match TRBD1. The J segment lost 7 bases and the V segment lost 8 bases, leaving 6 bases of the junction unmatched. Germline V gene lookup returns CDR1 MNHNY and CDR2 SVGAGI (reference sequence). This CDR3 has 13 amino acids. The CDR3 is CASGQGPGEKLFF. The CDR3, as DNA: TGTGCCAGCGGACAGGGACCGGGTGAAAAACTGTTTTTT.